This TCR beta chain came from a study of T cell responses to AZD1222 COVID-19 vaccine. Broader study findings: Donors were largely white British and mainly female; clonal diversity was possibly underestimated. After two AZD1222 doses, spike-specific TCR breadth and depth rose versus day 0. Among those given AZD1222, only 6 or 7 were seropositive at baseline. Repertoires were obtained only post-peak T cell response.

V was clipped by 1 base and J by 6 bases, with 8 bases between them. CDR3 size: 14 residues. Per germline, CDR1 SGHNT and CDR2 YYREEE (reference sequence). Concerning this clone: What it binds is unknown.

The method was immunoSEQ multiplex PCR; TCRdb's version includes in-frame clones alone and lacks a portion of them. The sample comprises around 140,000 clones, 91% of which are singletons, and around 1.4% rests with the top ten. The chain is built from TRBV5-4 and TRBJ1-6; the D gene is possibly TRBD1 (6 bases). Sequences were derived from peripheral blood, sampled on day 0 of AZD1222 vaccination. This TCR came from an adult in good health. The CDR3 DNA reads TGTGCCAGCAGCTTGATAGGGGGTAATTCACCCCTCCACTTT. Its translation is CASSLIGGNSPLHF.